The text below deals with one T cell receptor (beta chain). This clonotype was detected many times. Its target antigen remains unknown. Base-call qualities are not available, and no considerably larger clone is one nucleotide away. After removal of 1 base from V and 7 bases from J, the junction retains 4 bases not matched to a gene. For CDR1 and CDR2, the germline V gene lists MGHRA and YSYEKL. The CDR3 sequence holds 14 residues, the cysteine and phenylalanine included. The only DNA kept is the CDR3, 42 bases in frame from the first base. The library came from 5' RACE. The reads were generated on a NextSeq 500. The TCR library protocol attached a unique molecular identifier to each TCR cDNA molecule to allow correction of PCR and sequencing errors. The original methods were these. Decombinator tools were used for TCR identification, UMI-based error correction and CDR3 extraction. TCRs above a frequency of 2 per 1,000, corresponding to the top 1% of the tumor frequency distribution, were defined as expanded. Expanded tumor TCRs were classed as regional if statistically deemed absent (corrected P<0.05) from at least one tumor region, otherwise ubiquitous. Renyi diversity was computed with the R vegan package after each repertoire had been subsampled 100 times to 5,000 TCRs. To build CDR3 similarity networks, amino acid triplet string-kernel similarity was used, and CDR3s were connected when their pairwise similarity was above 0.82. TCRdb reworked the public reads: Q25 trimming with fastp, MiXCR clone assembly, productive beta chains retained. Entries are consolidated by CDR3 protein sequence, retaining the most common genes and DNA. V and J calls and clone size were set by TCRdb, not the authors. The sample contains approximately 7,600 distinct CDR3 sequences, 13% to 15% of them found a single time. Clones ranked in the top ten supply roughly 10% of the sample.

The time point tag for this specimen amounts to: sample taken at primary tumor resection. The donors were 65 to 90 patients from the lung TRACERx cohort who had early-stage, untreated non-small cell lung cancer. Whole RNA extracted from tumor and nontumor lung tissue, or from cryopreserved PBMC samples, was used for TCR sequencing without cell sorting. A patient was chosen for TCR sequencing only when enough RNA was available from at least two tumor regions. Before being selected, tumor and adjacent nontumor lung specimens were reviewed by a lung pathologist. This record belongs to a study of spatial heterogeneity in lung cancer (dated 2019 in TCRdb). For context, the study as a whole: More beta-chain than alpha-chain transcripts were consistently detected, likely reflecting higher beta-chain transcript abundance. A strong correlation was found between TCR transcript counts in tumor regions and a T cell transcriptional module score from matched bulk RNA-seq. In the raw uncorrected reads, each unique combination of TCR and UMI appeared on average more than ten times. TCR alpha and beta repertoires were quantitatively compared across multiple tumor regions, matched nontumor lung and blood in non-small cell lung cancer. TCR repertoire features were related to nonsynonymous mutation counts determined by whole-exome sequencing of tumor tissue. At surgery, both alpha and beta chains were TCR-sequenced in under 250 tumor regions, fewer than 85 matched nontumor lung samples and some 58 PBMC samples. Beyond this particular receptor, the publication reports: The count of ubiquitous expanded TCRs correlated with the count of ubiquitous nonsynonymous mutations, and the count of regional expanded TCRs correlated with the count of regional nonsynonymous mutations. The number of expanded intratumoral alpha and beta TCRs correlated with the tumor nonsynonymous mutation count. Estimated TCR-seq coverage of tumor T cells was only 7% to 8.5% for alpha chains and around 13% for beta chains. Additional single-cell paired TCR alpha and beta sequencing was considered necessary to confirm, at a functional level, the hypothesis that regional TCRs recognize regional mutations.

The chain uses TRBV4-1 and TRBJ1-5; TRBD1 fits 7 bases in the junction. The sequence was collected from a female donor with early-stage non-small cell lung cancer. Specimen: lung tumor tissue, collected at surgery. The sequence in DNA is TGCGCCAGCAGCCAAGTAACAGGGGACCAGCCCCAGCATTTT. It translates to CASSQVTGDQPQHF.